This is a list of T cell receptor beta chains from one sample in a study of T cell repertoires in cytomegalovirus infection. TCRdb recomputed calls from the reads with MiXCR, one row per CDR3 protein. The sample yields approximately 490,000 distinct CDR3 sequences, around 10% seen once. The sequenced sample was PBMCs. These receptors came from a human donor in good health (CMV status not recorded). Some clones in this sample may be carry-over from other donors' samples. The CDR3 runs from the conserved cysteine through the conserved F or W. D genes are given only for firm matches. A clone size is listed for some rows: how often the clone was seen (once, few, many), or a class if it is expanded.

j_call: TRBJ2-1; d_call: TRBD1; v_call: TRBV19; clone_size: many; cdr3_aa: CASTPWGTGGYNEQFF; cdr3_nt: TGTGCCAGTACCCCATGGGGGACAGGGGGCTACAATGAGCAGTTCTTC
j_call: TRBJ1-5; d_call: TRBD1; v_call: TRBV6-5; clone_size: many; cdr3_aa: CASSPGGANQPQHF; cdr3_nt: TGTGCCAGCAGTCCAGGGGGGGCAAATCAGCCCCAGCATTTT
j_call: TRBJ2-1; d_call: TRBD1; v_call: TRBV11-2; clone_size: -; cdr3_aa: CASSPDRDRGYNEQFF; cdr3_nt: TGTGCCAGCAGCCCCGACCGGGACAGGGGTTACAATGAGCAGTTCTTC
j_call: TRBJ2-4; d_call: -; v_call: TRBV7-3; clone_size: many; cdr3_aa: CASRPTLGHGDIQYF; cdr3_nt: TGTGCCAGCAGGCCTACTCTGGGACATGGAGACATTCAGTACTTC
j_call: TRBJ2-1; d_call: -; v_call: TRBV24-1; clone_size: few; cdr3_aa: CATSDSVTEQFF; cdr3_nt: TGTGCCACCAGTGATTCAGTTACTGAGCAGTTCTTC
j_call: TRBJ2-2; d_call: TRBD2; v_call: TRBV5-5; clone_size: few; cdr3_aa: CASSLLTSGVSGELFF; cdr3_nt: TGTGCCAGCAGCTTGCTAACTAGCGGGGTATCCGGGGAGCTGTTTTTT
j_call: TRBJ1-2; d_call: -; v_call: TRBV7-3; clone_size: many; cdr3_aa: CASSPFGGDGNYGYTF; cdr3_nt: TGTGCCAGCAGCCCTTTCGGTGGGGACGGGAACTATGGCTACACCTTC
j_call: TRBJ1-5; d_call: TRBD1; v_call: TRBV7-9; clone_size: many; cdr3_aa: CASSDSGTGGNQPQHF; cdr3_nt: TGTGCCAGCAGCGACTCCGGGACAGGGGGCAATCAGCCCCAGCATTTT
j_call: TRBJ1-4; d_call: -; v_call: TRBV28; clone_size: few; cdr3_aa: CASSLSGRGYATNEKLFF; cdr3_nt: TGTGCCAGCAGTTTATCGGGCAGGGGCTATGCAACTAATGAAAAACTGTTTTTT
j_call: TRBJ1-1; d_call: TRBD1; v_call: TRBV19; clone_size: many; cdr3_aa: CASSIRGTGGMNTEAFF; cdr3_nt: TGTGCCAGTAGTATCAGGGGAACAGGGGGCATGAACACTGAAGCTTTCTTT
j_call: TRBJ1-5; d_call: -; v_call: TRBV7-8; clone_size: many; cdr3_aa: CASSLDSSLYSNQPQHF; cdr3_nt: TGTGCCAGCAGCTTAGACTCCTCTCTGTATAGCAATCAGCCCCAGCATTTT
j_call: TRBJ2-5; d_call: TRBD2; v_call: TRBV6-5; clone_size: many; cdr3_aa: CASRVSGRGGETQYF; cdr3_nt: TGTGCCAGCAGAGTTAGCGGGAGAGGGGGGGAGACCCAGTACTTC
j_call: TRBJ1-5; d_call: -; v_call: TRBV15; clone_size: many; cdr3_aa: CATSRVEGSNQPQHF; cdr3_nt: TGTGCCACCAGCAGAGTCGAGGGGAGCAATCAGCCCCAGCATTTT
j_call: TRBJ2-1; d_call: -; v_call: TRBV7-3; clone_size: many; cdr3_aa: CASSLGSRGEQFF; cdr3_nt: TGTGCCAGCAGCTTAGGGTCTAGAGGTGAGCAGTTCTTC
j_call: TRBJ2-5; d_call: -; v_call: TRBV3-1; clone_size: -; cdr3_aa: CASSPSSGGWETQYF; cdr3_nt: TGTGCCAGCAGCCCCTCATCCGGGGGCTGGGAGACCCAGTACTTC
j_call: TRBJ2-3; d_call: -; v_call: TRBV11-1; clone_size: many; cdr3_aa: CASSLTDSGGGSTQYF; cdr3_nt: TGTGCCAGCAGCCTTACGGACTCAGGGGGAGGTAGCACGCAGTATTTT
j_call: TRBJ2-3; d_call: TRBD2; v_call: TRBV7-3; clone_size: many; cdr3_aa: CASSFGGSVPDTQYF; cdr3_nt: TGTGCCAGCAGCTTCGGCGGGAGCGTACCAGATACGCAGTATTTT
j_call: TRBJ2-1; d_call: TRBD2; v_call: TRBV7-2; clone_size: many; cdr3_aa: CASSPSGGAIYNEQFF; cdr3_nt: TGTGCCAGCAGCCCTAGCGGGGGGGCCATCTACAATGAGCAGTTCTTC
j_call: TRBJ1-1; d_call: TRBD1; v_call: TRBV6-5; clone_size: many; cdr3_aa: CASSRGQGHTEAFF; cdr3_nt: TGTGCCAGCAGTCGTGGACAGGGGCACACTGAAGCTTTCTTT
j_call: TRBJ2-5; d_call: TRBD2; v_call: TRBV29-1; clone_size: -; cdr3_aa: CSVEGLAGVRGEEETQYF; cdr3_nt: TGCAGCGTTGAAGGGCTAGCGGGAGTAAGGGGTGAGGAGGAGACCCAGTACTTC
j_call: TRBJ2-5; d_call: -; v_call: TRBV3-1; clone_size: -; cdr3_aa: CASSYGTETQYF; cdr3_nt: TGTGCCAGCAGTTACGGCACCGAGACCCAGTACTTC
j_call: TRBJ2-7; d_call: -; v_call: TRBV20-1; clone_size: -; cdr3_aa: CSAFDRLSSYEQYF; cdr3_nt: TGCAGTGCCTTCGACAGATTATCCTCCTACGAGCAGTACTTC
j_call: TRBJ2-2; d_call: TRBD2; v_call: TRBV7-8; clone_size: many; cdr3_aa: CASSLRGLAGGRNTGELFF; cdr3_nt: TGTGCCAGCAGCCTACGAGGACTAGCGGGGGGGCGGAACACCGGGGAGCTGTTTTTT
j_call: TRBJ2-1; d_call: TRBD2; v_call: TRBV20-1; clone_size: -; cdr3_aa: CSARSRTSGPNEQFF; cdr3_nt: TGCAGTGCTAGAAGTCGGACTAGCGGGCCTAATGAGCAGTTCTTC
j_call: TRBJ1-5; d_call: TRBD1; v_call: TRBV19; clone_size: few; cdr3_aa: CASSIGTGVNQPQHF; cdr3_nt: TGTGCCAGTAGTATTGGGACAGGGGTCAATCAGCCCCAGCATTTT
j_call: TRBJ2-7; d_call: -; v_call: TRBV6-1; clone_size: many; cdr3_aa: CASRNRGGTGYEQYF; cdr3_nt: TGTGCCAGCAGAAATAGAGGGGGGACCGGCTACGAGCAGTACTTC
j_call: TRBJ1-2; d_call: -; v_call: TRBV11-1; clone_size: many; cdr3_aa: CASTPGPDNYGYTF; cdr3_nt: TGTGCCAGCACACCGGGACCGGACAACTATGGCTACACCTTC
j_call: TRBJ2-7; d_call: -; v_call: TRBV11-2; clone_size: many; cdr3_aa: CASSFGGARYEQYF; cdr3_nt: TGTGCCAGCAGCTTTGGGGGGGCTCGCTACGAGCAGTACTTC
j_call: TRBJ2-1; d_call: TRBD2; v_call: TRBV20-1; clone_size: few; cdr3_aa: CSAVTGTSGYNEQFF; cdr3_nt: TGCAGTGCTGTAACCGGGACTAGCGGCTACAATGAGCAGTTCTTC
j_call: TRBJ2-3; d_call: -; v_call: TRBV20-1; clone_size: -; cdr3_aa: CSASSGWGTDTQYF; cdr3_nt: TGCAGTGCTAGTTCGGGTTGGGGCACAGATACGCAGTATTTT
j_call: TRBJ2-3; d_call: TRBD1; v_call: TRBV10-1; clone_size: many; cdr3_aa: CASRGQVEDTQYF; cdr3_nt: TGCGCCAGCAGAGGACAGGTAGAGGATACGCAGTATTTT
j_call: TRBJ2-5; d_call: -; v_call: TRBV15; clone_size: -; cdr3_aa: CATSMAGWETQYF; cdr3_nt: TGTGCCACCAGCATGGCGGGGTGGGAGACCCAGTACTTC
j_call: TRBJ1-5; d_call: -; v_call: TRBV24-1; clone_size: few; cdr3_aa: CATSDLLAGSNQPQHF; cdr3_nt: TGTGCCACCAGTGATTTGTTGGCGGGTAGCAATCAGCCCCAGCATTTT
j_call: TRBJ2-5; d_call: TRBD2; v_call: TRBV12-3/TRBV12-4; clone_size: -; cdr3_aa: CASSFIAGDQETQYF; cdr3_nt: TGTGCCAGCAGTTTCATAGCGGGGGATCAAGAGACCCAGTACTTC
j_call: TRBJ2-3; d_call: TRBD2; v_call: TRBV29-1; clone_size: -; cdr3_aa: CSVEGLAVGTDTQYF; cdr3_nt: TGCAGCGTTGAAGGTCTAGCGGTAGGCACAGATACGCAGTATTTT
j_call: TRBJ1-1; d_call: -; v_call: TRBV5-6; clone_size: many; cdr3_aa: CASSLASEAFF; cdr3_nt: TGTGCCAGCAGCTTGGCCAGTGAAGCTTTCTTT
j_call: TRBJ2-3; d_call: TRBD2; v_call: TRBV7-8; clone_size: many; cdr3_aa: CASSFTSGSTDTQYF; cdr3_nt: TGTGCCAGCAGCTTTACTAGCGGATCAACAGATACGCAGTATTTT
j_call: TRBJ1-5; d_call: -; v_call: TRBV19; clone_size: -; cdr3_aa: CASSISLYQPQHF; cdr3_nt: TGTGCCAGTAGTATATCATTGTATCAGCCCCAGCATTTT
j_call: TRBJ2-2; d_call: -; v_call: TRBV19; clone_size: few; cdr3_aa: CASTQYRGGGELFF; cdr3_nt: TGTGCCAGTACCCAATACAGGGGAGGCGGGGAGCTGTTTTTT
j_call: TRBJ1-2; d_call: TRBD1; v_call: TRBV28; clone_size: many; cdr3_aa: CASSSGQGGRYGYTF; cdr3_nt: TGTGCCAGCAGTTCGGGACAGGGAGGAAGGTATGGCTACACCTTC
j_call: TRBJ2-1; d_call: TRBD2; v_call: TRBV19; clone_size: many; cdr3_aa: CASRGTSLDYNEQFF; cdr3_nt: TGTGCCAGTAGGGGGACTAGCTTAGACTACAATGAGCAGTTCTTC
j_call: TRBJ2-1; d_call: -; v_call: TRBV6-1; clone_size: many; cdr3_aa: CASIAPSDYSYNEQFF; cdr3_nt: TGTGCCAGCATCGCTCCCTCCGACTACTCCTACAATGAGCAGTTCTTC
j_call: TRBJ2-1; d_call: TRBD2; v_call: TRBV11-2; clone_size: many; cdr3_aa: CASSFGTGGYNEQFF; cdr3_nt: TGTGCCAGCAGCTTCGGGACGGGGGGATACAATGAGCAGTTCTTC
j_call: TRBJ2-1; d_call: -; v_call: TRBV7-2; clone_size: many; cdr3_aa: CASSLGWVSNNEQFF; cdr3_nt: TGTGCCAGCAGCTTAGGGTGGGTGAGCAACAATGAGCAGTTCTTC
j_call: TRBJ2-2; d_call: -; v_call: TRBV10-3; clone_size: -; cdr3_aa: CAITALNTGELFF; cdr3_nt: TGTGCCATCACGGCGTTGAACACCGGGGAGCTGTTTTTT
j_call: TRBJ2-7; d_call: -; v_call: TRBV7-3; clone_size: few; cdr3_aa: CASSVGLGYEQYF; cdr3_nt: TGTGCCAGCAGTGTCGGTCTAGGCTACGAGCAGTACTTC